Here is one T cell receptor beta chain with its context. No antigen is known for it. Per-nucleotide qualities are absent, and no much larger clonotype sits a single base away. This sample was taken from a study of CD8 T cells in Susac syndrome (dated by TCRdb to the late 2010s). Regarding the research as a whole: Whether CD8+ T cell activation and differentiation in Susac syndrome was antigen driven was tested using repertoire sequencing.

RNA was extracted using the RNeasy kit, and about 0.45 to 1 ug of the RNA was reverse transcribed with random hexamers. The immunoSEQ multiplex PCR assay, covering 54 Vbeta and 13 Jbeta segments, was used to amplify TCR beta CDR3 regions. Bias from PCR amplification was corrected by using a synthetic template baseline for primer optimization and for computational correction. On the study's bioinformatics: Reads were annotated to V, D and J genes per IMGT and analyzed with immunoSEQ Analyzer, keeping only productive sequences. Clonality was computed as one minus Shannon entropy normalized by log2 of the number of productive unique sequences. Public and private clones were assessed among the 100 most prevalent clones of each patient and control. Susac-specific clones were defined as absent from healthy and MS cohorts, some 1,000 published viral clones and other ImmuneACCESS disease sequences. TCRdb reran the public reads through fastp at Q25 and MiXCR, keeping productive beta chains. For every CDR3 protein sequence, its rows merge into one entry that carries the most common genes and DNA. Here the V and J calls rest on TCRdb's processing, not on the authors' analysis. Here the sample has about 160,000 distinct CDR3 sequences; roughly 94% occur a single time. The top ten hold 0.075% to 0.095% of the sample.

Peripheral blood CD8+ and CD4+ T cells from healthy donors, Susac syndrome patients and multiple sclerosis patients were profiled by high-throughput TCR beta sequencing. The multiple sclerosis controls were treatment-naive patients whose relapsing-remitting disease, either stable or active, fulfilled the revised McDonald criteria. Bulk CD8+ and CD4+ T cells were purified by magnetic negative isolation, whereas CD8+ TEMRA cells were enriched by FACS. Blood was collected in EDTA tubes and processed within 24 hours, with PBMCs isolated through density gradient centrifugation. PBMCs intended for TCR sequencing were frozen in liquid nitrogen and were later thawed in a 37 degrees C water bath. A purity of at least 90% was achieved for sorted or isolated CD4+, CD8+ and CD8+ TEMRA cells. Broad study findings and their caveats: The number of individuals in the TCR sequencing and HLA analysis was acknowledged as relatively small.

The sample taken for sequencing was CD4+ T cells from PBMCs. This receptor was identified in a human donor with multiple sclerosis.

The CDR3 loop reads CASSYRPTGELFF. The nucleotide sequence is TGTGCCAGCAGTTACCGGCCCACCGGGGAGCTGTTTTTT. The chain is assembled from TRBV6-6 and TRBJ2-2; the D gene cannot be named for sure. Trimming costs V 2 bases and J 4 bases, and their ends lie 5 bases apart. CDR1 MNHNY and CDR2 SVGAGI are derived from the germline V gene (reference sequence). The CDR3 spans 13 residues, from the cysteine through the phenylalanine. Only the CDR3 part of the read is kept: 39 bases, read in frame from the first base.